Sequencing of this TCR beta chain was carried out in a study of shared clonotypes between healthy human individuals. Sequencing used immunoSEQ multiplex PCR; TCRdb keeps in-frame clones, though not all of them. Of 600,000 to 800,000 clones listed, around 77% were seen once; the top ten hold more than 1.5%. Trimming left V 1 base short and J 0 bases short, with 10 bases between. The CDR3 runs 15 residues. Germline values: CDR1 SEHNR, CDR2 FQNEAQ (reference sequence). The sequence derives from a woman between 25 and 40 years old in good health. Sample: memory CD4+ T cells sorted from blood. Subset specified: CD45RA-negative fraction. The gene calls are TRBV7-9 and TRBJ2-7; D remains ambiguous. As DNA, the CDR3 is TGTGCCAGCAGCTTAGGAGGTCCGAGCTCCTACGAGCAGTACTTC. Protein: CASSLGGPSSYEQYF.